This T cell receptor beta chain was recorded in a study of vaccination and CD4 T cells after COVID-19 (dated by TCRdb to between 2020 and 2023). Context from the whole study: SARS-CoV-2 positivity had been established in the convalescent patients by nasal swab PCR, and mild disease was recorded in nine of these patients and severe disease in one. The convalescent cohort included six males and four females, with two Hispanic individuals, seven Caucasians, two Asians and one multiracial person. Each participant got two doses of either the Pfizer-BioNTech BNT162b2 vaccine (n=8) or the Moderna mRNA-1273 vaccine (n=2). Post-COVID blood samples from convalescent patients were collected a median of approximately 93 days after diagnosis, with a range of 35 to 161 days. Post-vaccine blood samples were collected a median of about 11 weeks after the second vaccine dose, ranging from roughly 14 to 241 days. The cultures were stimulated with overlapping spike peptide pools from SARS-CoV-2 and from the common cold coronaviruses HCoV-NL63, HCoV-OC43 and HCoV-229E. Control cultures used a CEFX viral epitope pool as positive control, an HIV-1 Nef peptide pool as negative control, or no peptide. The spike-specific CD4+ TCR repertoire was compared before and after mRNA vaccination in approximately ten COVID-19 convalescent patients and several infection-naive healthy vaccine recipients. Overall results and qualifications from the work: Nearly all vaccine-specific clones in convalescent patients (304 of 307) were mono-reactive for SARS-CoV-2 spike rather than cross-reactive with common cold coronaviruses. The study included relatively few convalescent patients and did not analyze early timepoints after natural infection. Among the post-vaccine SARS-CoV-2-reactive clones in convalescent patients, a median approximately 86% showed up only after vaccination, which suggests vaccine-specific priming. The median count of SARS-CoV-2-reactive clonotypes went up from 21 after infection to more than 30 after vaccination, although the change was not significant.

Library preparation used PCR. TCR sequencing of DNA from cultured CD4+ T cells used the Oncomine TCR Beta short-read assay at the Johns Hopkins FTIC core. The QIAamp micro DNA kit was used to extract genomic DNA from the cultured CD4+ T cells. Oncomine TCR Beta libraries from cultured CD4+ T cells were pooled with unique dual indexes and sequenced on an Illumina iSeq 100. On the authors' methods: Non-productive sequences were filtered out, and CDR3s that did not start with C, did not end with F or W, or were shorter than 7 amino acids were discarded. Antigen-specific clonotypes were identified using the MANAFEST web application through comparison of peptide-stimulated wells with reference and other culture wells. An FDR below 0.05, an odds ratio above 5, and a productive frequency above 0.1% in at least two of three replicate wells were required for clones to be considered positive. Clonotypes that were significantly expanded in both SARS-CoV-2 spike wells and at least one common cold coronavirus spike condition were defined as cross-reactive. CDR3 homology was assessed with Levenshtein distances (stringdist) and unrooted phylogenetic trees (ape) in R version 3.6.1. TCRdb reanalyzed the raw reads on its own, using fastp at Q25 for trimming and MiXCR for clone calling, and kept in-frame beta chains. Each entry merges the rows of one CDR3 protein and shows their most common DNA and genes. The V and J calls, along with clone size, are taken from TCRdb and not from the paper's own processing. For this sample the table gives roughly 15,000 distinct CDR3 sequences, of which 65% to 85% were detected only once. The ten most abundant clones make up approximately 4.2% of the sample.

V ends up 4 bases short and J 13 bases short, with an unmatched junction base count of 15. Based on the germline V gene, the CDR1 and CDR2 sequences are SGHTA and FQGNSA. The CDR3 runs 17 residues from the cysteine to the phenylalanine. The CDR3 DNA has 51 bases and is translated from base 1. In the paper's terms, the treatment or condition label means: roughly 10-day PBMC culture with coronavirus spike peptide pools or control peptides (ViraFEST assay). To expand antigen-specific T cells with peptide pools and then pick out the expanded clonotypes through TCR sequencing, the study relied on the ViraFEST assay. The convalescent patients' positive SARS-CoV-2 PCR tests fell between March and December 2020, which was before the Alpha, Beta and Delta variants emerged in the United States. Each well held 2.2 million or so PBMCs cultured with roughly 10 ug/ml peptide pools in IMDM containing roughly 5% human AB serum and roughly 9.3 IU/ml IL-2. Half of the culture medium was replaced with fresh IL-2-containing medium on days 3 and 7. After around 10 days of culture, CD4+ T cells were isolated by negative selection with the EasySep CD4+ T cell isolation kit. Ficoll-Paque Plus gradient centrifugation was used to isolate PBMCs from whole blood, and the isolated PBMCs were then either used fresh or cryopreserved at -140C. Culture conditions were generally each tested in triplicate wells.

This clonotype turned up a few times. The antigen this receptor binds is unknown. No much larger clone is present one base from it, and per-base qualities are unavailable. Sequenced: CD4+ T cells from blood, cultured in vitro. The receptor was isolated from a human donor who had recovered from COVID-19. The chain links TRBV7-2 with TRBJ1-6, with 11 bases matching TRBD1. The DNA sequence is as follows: TGTGCCAGCAGCTACCAGGGGGGTGGGACAGGGGGATACCCCCTCCACTTT. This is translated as CASSYQGGGTGGYPLHF. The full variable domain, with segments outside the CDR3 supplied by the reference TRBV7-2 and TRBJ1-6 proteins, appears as GAGVSQSPSNKVTEKGKDVELRCDPISGHTALYWYRQSLGQGLEFLIYFQGNSAPDKSGLPSDRFSAERTGGSVSTLTIQRTQQEDSAVYLCASSYQGGGTGGYPLHFGNGTRLTVT.